The present T cell receptor (beta chain) was sequenced within a study of blood T cell repertoires in COVID-19. On the study more broadly: The origin of the acute and convalescent COVID-19 samples was the United States, Italy and Spain. T cells, B-cell-depleted T cells, or PBMCs supplied cDNA or gDNA.

Original data processing: Estimation of nucleated cell counts relied on the amplification of reference gene primers. Assay: immunoSEQ multiplex PCR; the TCRdb copy retains only in-frame clones and omits some. D and trimming were read from the DNA, whereas the V and J calls and clone size are those reported in that table. This repertoire shows under 200,000 clones, roughly 90% found once; its top ten account for approximately 11%. Seattle participants joined during active infection and were tracked over time. Input material: peripheral blood. This receptor was taken from a woman aged 55 to 70 with COVID-19, enrolled during active disease.

CDR3 amino acids: CASSQVAGGGDTQYF. The CDR3 bases are TGCGCCAGCAGCCAAGTAGCGGGAGGGGGCGATACGCAGTATTTT. V gene TRBV4-1 combines with J gene TRBJ2-3; 11 bases fit TRBD2. Trimming cost V 1 base and J 6 bases; bases outside gene matches: 3. The germline V gene encodes CDR1 MGHRA and CDR2 YSYEKL. CDR3 length: 15 amino acids.